The 2 T cell receptor beta chains below were found in one sample sequenced in a study of spatial heterogeneity in lung cancer. TCRdb independently ran MiXCR on the 5' RACE reads; one entry per CDR3 protein. The data contain fewer than 15,000 distinct CDR3 sequences, approximately 5.6% of them singletons. The study, taken as a whole, reports: Tracking of tumor mutation counts was seen in expanded intratumoral alpha and beta TCR counts.

The antigens these receptors bind are not known. Time point described: sample taken at primary tumor resection. Here the sequenced sample was lung tumor tissue, taken at surgery. The receptors were sampled from a female donor with early-stage non-small cell lung cancer.

This clonotype was detected many times. This beta chain lies outside the target of a library built for alpha chains; its clone size means little. The rearrangement links TRBV6-1 to TRBJ1-2; weak D call: TRBD1 (6 bases). With 8 bases removed from V and 3 bases from J, the gap between germline ends came to 13 bases. The CDR3 totals 13 residues. Germline V gives CDR1 MNHNS, CDR2 SASEGT. Here the CDR3 DNA reads TGTGCCAGCCAGCCTCACAGGGACTATGGCTACACCTTC. Its translation is CASQPHRDYGYTF.

Ten or more counts support this clonotype. A junction end diverges from the germline sequence, so it may reflect a read error. In a library made to pick up alpha chains, this beta chain is a stray read with a size that means little. The J gene is TRBJ1-2, the V gene TRBV2; D possibly corresponds to TRBD1 (5 bases). Germline CDR1 and CDR2: SNHLY and FYNNEI. The CDR3 covers 12 residues. In DNA form, the CDR3 reads TGTGCCAGCACTGAAGACAGCTATGGCTACACCTTC. Encoded protein: CASTEDSYGYTF.